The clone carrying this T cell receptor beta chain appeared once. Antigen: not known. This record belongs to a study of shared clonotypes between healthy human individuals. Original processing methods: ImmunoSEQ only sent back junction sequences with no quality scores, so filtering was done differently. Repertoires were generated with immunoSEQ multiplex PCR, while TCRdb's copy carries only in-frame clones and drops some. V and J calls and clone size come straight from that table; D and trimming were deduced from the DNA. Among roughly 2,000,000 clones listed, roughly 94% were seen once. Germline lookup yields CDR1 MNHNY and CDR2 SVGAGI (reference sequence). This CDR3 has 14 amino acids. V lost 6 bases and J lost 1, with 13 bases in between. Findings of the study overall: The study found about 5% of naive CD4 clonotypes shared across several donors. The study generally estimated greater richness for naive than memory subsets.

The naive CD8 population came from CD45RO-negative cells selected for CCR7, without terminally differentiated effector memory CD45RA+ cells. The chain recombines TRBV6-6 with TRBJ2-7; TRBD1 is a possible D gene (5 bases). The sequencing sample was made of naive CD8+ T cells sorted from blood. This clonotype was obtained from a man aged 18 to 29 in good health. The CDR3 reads CASSSTEFSYEQYF. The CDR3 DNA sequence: TGTGCCAGCAGCTCGACAGAGTTTTCCTACGAGCAGTACTTC.